The sample holds a few counts of the clone carrying this TCR beta chain. Its cognate antigen is unknown. The data belong to a study of ipilimumab plus nivolumab after autologous stem cell transplantation. The study, taken as a whole, reports: The authors say TCR, Treg and microbiome findings warrant further study.

TCRdb's copy holds only in-frame clones and misses some; the assay was immunoSEQ multiplex PCR. The repertoire has some 14,000 clones, 65% to 75% of them found once; the top ten carry more than 9%. Ipilimumab, 1 mg/kg, started 14 to 28 days after autologous transplant. Dosing: nivolumab 3 mg/kg IV, weeks 1, 4, 7, 10, then every two weeks to week 26. V lost 1 base to trimming and J lost 0 bases; unmatched junction nucleotides: 6. The CDR3 is 17 residues long. Germline V gene sequence: CDR1 SEHNR, CDR2 FQNEAQ (reference sequence). The rearrangement joins TRBV7-9 to TRBJ1-5, with 7 nucleotides matching TRBD1. Sequencing used PBMCs, obtained in a trial of ipilimumab plus nivolumab as post-transplant consolidation. This sequence originates from a male donor with primary mediastinal lymphoma. CDR3 nucleotides: TGTGCCAGCAGCTTAGGGACCGGGACAGCTAGCAATCAGCCCCAGCATTTT. The encoded protein is CASSLGTGTASNQPQHF.